The 11 T cell receptor beta chains reported below all come from one sample, sequenced in a study of blood T cell repertoires in COVID-19. Produced via immunoSEQ multiplex PCR; TCRdb's table is partial and in-frame only. The sample yields nearly 90,000 clones, 80% to 90% seen once. The specimen sequenced was peripheral blood. These receptors were obtained from a man older than 75 with acute or convalescent COVID-19.

The chain carries TRBV30 and TRBJ1-2, with 7 bases fitting TRBD1. The CDR3 consists of 12 residues. Germline lookup yields CDR1 GTSNPN and CDR2 SVGIG (reference sequence). Trimming at V came to 5 bases and at J to 7 bases, leaving 7 bases not matched to a gene. DNA for the CDR3: TGTGCCTGGGAAAAACAGGGGAGTGGCTACACCTTC. This gives the protein CAWEKQGSGYTF.

This clone was detected only once. The chain employs TRBV5-5 and TRBJ1-5; 7 positions match TRBD1. The CDR3 contains 15 residues. Unmatched junction bases numbered 11, after V lost 4 bases and J lost 7 bases. Germline V lookup: CDR1 SGHKS, CDR2 YYEKEE (reference sequence). The CDR3 region is CASSLVPGQLQPQHF. CDR3 nucleotides: TGTGCCAGCAGCCTCGTCCCGGGACAGCTCCAGCCCCAGCATTTT.

This clone was seen only once. The rearrangement links TRBV13 to TRBJ1-1, with D hard to call. V lost 5 bases and J 4 bases, leaving 14 bases between the germline ends. The CDR3 is 14 amino acids. The germline V gene encodes CDR1 PRHDT and CDR2 FYEKMQ (reference sequence). The DNA for the CDR3 is TGTGCCAGCAGCAGCCTGCGGGGTGGCACTGAAGCTTTCTTT. Protein product: CASSSLRGGTEAFF.

The chain employs TRBV7-3 and TRBJ2-1, with D possibly matching TRBD2 (5 bases). The CDR3 covers 13 residues. Between the trimmed V and J ends, which lost 5 bases and 0 bases, there was a span of 5 bases. Germline assignment: CDR1 SGHTA and CDR2 FQGTGA. The CDR3: CASSRGSYNEQFF. In DNA, the CDR3 is TGTGCCAGCAGCCGGGGCTCCTACAATGAGCAGTTCTTC.

J is TRBJ2-2 and V is TRBV28, with unresolved D. V was clipped by 8 bases and J by 6 bases, with 4 bases between them. In germline, CDR1 is MDHEN, CDR2 SYDVKM. The CDR3 is 10 residues long. The chain's CDR3 is CASGPGELFF. As DNA, the CDR3 is TGTGCCAGCGGGCCCGGGGAGCTGTTTTTT.

The chain is built from TRBV11-2 and TRBJ2-5; TRBD2 matches at 11 bases. Germline CDR1 and CDR2: SGHAT and FQNNGV. The V segment lost 1 base and the J segment 3 bases; nucleotides outside the gene matches: 7. This CDR3 is built from 17 residues. The CDR3 sequence: CASSLARGSGGEETQYF. The CDR3 DNA reads as TGTGCCAGCAGCTTAGCTCGAGGTAGCGGGGGGGAAGAGACCCAGTACTTC.

The J gene is TRBJ2-3, the V gene TRBV18; TRBD2 agrees at 9 bases. Germline V gene sequence: CDR1 KGHSH, CDR2 LQKENI. Unmatched junction bases numbered 6, after V lost 9 bases and J lost 5 bases. The CDR3 covers 13 residues. The CDR3 loop reads CASAGGIQDTQYF. The DNA for the CDR3 is TGTGCCAGTGCGGGGGGGATCCAAGATACGCAGTATTTT.

The CDR3 DNA reads TGTGCCAGCTCACCACCGAGCTCCTACGAGCAGTACTTC. It is translated as CASSPPSSYEQYF. The genes are TRBV18 and TRBJ2-7; D remains unclear. This CDR3 is built from 13 residues. Trimming stripped 0 bases from V and 0 bases from J, with 3 bases between. Germline V gene data show CDR1 as KGHSH and CDR2 as LQKENI.

The V call is TRBV5-6, the J call TRBJ2-7; 14 bases match TRBD2. CDR1 SGHDT and CDR2 YYEEEE come from the germline V gene. Trimming took 4 bases from V and 2 from J; bases not matched to a gene: 5. The CDR3 is 16 amino acids. The CDR3 protein is CASSPATSGGAYEQYF. The CDR3 coding sequence is TGTGCCAGCAGCCCCGCGACTAGCGGGGGGGCCTACGAGCAGTACTTC.

This chain connects TRBV7-8 to TRBJ1-2, with TRBD1 identical over 10 bases. The CDR3 consists of 16 residues. V shed 5 bases and J 3 bases; nucleotides not matched to a gene: 9. CDR1 and CDR2 from the germline V gene are SGHVS and FQNEAQ. CDR3 in amino acids: CASSAGSGQGYYGYTF. CDR3 coding DNA: TGTGCCAGCAGCGCTGGGTCGGGACAGGGGTACTATGGCTACACCTTC. The whole variable domain, remainder taken from reference TRBV7-8 and TRBJ1-2, is GAGVSQSPRYKVAKRGQDVALRCDPISGHVSLFWYQQALGQGPEFLTYFQNEAQLDKSGLPSDRFFAERPEGSVSTLKIQRTQQEDSAVYLCASSAGSGQGYYGYTFGSGTRLTVV.

The chain recombines TRBV5-1 with TRBJ2-3; tentative D call: TRBD2 (7 bases). The germline V and J ends were trimmed by 4 bases and 0 bases, with 15 bases remaining between them. The CDR3 runs 16 residues. Germline values: CDR1 SGHRS, CDR2 YFSETQ. The DNA of the CDR3 is TGCGCCAGCAGCACGGGGGGCACTACTAGCACAGATACGCAGTATTTT. This sequence encodes CASSTGGTTSTDTQYF.